This T cell receptor (beta chain) is from a study of T cell changes during pregnancy in multiple sclerosis. The CDR3 has 14 amino acids. Germline values: CDR1 MNHEY, CDR2 SVGAGI. V shed 6 bases and J 7 bases; nucleotides not matched to a gene: 12. Some clones are missing from TCRdb's copy, which holds only in-frame ones; the method was immunoSEQ multiplex PCR. The table lists 15,000 to 20,000 clones, roughly 88% of them singletons, with roughly 5.5% in the top ten. V and J are TRBV6-5 and TRBJ2-7; TRBD1 agrees at 7 bases. The specimen was CD8+ T cells from peripheral blood mononuclear cells, collected after pregnancy. This clonotype originated in a female donor in good health, enrolled as a control in a pregnancy study. CDR3 sequence (DNA): TGTGCCAGCAGCATGGTGCAGGGGGTGGGTGAGCAGTACTTC. Protein: CASSMVQGVGEQYF.